Sequencing of this T cell receptor beta chain was carried out in a study of blood T cell repertoires in COVID-19 (TCRdb year 2020). In terms of the full investigation: Collaborator samples came from the United States, Italy and Spain and covered acute and convalescent phases of COVID-19. The material from the prospective study consisted of cDNA or gDNA derived from T cells, B-cell-depleted T cells, or PBMCs. The dataset comprised deeply sampled blood TCRbeta repertoires from subjects exposed to, actively infected with, or recovered from COVID-19. The repertoires were made available in a free public database intended to serve as a resource for research on the immune response to SARS-CoV-2. Samples came from the ongoing ImmuneRACE study (first 160 participants) plus 1,254 subjects from 6 global collaborators. Sample metadata almost always included a de-identified subject ID, COVID-19 status, age in years and sex. Where available, HLA class I and class II types were taken from metadata supplied by the sample provider and were not determined by assay-based typing. The paper as a whole reports these results and caveats: The quantity of clinical and demographic metadata differed by source and by participant and was supplied without curation.

On this clone: The target of this receptor is not known. No per-base quality is available; no much larger clone lies one base away.

Collaborating institutions collected whole blood in K2EDTA tubes following their own protocols. For TCRbeta analysis, collaborator samples were shipped as frozen whole blood, as isolated PBMCs, or as DNA extracted from either sample type. Unmatched junction bases come to 6, with V trimmed by 6 bases and J by 6 bases. CDR1 and CDR2 (SGHRS, YFSETQ) derive from the germline V gene. From the cysteine through the phenylalanine, the CDR3 covers 14 amino acids. Solely the CDR3 DNA is kept, with 42 bases framed from the first base. TCRbeta CDR3 regions were amplified from genomic DNA by means of the immunoSEQ Assay, a bias-controlled multiplex PCR. The authors' pipeline ran thus. Within the assay, amplification of reference gene primers was used to estimate how many nucleated cells each sample contained. To quantify the absolute abundance of each unique TCRbeta CDR3 rearrangement, sequence reads were collapsed and filtered. For each sample, productive Simpson clonality was calculated as the square root of Simpson's diversity index over productive rearrangements. The table comes from immuneACCESS by way of TCRdb, which keeps in-frame sequences with V and J called. Part of the clones is missing from these tables; in studies checked, under half for an unresolved V gene and the rest for unknown reasons. D and trimming come from the DNA, and the V and J calls and clone size come from that table. The table for this sample lists about 70,000 clones; approximately 80% of them were counted only once. 0.65% to 0.9% of the sample lies in the top ten.

The chain employs TRBV5-1 and TRBJ2-1, and 10 bases in between align with TRBD1. The clonotype originates from a woman between 65 and 79 years old with acute or convalescent COVID-19. The sequencing sample was made of peripheral blood. The CDR3 in this case is CASIQGQGGNEQFF. The DNA is as follows: TGCGCCAGCATTCAAGGACAGGGGGGCAATGAGCAGTTCTTC.